This entry lists 26 T cell receptor beta chains sequenced from one sample in a study of read filtering for tumor transcriptome and immune sequencing. The library was built from 400 ng RNA with molecular barcoded adaptors for alpha/delta and beta/gamma chains. TCRdb independently ran MiXCR on the reads; one entry per CDR3 protein. Of fewer than 30,000 distinct CDR3 sequences in the sample, approximately 22% are singletons; the top ten hold 40% to 55%. The specimen sequenced was a population of CD138-negative cells sorted from bone marrow. All receptors come from a donor aged 40 or older with multiple myeloma.

At least ten counts were recorded for this clonotype. This chain connects TRBV5-1 to TRBJ2-3; D may match TRBD1 or TRBD2 (6 bases each). Trimming took off 0 bases at V and 6 bases at J, with 11 bases between the two ends. The germline V gene encodes CDR1 SGHRS and CDR2 YFSETQ. The CDR3 length is 14 residues. The CDR3, as DNA: TGCGCCAGCAGCTTGGTGGGGGGCGCGGATACGCAGTATTTT. Translation: CASSLVGGADTQYF. Based on the CDR3 plus reference TRBV5-1 and TRBJ2-3, the full variable domain is KAGVTQTPRYLIKTRGQQVTLSCSPISGHRSVSWYQQTPGQGLQFLFEYFSETQRNKGNFPGRFSGRQFSNSRSEMNVSTLELGDSALYLCASSLVGGADTQYFGPGTRLTVL.

The V call is TRBV19, the J call TRBJ1-5; unclear D gene. The tail of the sequence fits TRBJ2-3 better, so the J call may be wrong. This CDR3 comprises 12 residues. Per the germline V gene, CDR1 is LNHDA and CDR2 is SQIVND (reference sequence). CDR3 DNA: TGTGCCAGTAGGGGCTTCAATCAGCCCCAGTATTTT. Translation: CASRGFNQPQYF.

Ten or more counts support this clonotype. This chain connects TRBV6-5 to TRBJ2-1; 8 nucleotides agree with TRBD1. Germline V lookup: CDR1 MNHEY, CDR2 SVGAGI. With V trimmed by 8 bases and J by 5 bases, 8 bases remained unmatched. This CDR3 is built from 14 residues. The CDR3 reads CASRLGQANNEQFF. The CDR3 DNA is TGTGCCAGCCGTCTGGGACAGGCCAACAATGAGCAGTTCTTC.

This clonotype was picked up many times. The chain is built from TRBV7-8 and TRBJ2-7, with D possibly matching TRBD1 (6 bases). CDR3 size: 14 residues. CDR1 is SGHVS and CDR2 is FQNEAQ in the germline V gene. The ends were cut back, 5 bases at V and 3 bases at J, with 14 bases in the middle. The CDR3 here is CASSLIRDNYEQYF. CDR3 coding DNA: TGTGCCAGCAGCCTAATCCGGGACAACTACGAGCAGTACTTC.

This clonotype was observed at least ten times. This CDR3 reads CASSLWLAGGETQYF. The CDR3 DNA sequence: TGTGCCAGCAGCTTGTGGCTAGCGGGGGGAGAGACCCAGTACTTC. This chain links TRBV5-6 with TRBJ2-5, with 11 bases aligning to TRBD2. The junction had 3 bases not matched to a gene; V was cut back by 1 base and J by 4 bases. This CDR3 comprises 15 residues. Looked up from germline, CDR1 is SGHDT and CDR2 is YYEEEE.

Ten or more counts support this clonotype. This sequence joins TRBV20-1 and TRBJ1-1, with D unclear. The CDR3 has 14 amino acids. CDR1 is DFQATT, CDR2 SNEGSKA, per germline (reference sequence). V dropped 0 bases and J dropped 1 base, with 9 bases sitting between them. The CDR3 DNA sequence: TGCAGTGCTAGAGATGTTGGAGCGAACACTGAAGCTTTCTTT. It is translated as CSARDVGANTEAFF.

This clonotype was recorded at least ten times. The rearrangement uses TRBV12-5 and TRBJ2-1; D is ambiguous. Trimming took off 6 bases at V and 0 bases at J, with 15 bases between the two ends. Germline V CDR1 and CDR2: LGHNT, FRNRAP. CDR3 length equals 16 residues. CDR3 protein: CASGPYSVSSYNEQFF. The DNA of the CDR3 is TGTGCTAGTGGCCCATACTCAGTTAGCTCCTACAATGAGCAGTTCTTC. The full variable domain, with the rest looked up from reference TRBV12-5 and TRBJ2-1, is DARVTQTPRHKVTEMGQEVTMRCQPILGHNTVFWYRQTMMQGLELLAYFRNRAPLDDSGMPKDRFSAEMPDATLATLKIQPSEPRDSAVYFCASGPYSVSSYNEQFFGPGTRLTVL.

Details on this clonotype: A read error is possible here, since a much larger clone lies one base away. The chain combines TRBV11-1 with TRBJ2-2; D is ambiguous. CDR1 is SGHAT, CDR2 FQDESV, per germline (reference sequence). V lost 4 bases and J lost 6, with 12 bases in between. The CDR3 contains 14 residues. CDR3 residues: CASSSDGYAGELFF. The CDR3 DNA follows: TGTGCCAGCAGCTCAGACGGGTACGCCGGGGAGCTGTTTTTT.

At least ten counts were recorded for this clonotype. This sequence joins TRBV2 and TRBJ2-6, with D unclear. Trimming removed 5 bases at V and 2 bases at J, with 7 bases between. The CDR3 is made up of 14 amino acids. Germline V gene sequence: CDR1 SNHLY, CDR2 FYNNEI. The CDR3 DNA reads TGTGCCAGCAGTCCGACAACTGGGGCCAACGTCCTGACTTTC. Encoded protein: CASSPTTGANVLTF.

This clonotype was observed many times. V gene TRBV27 combines with J gene TRBJ1-2; D ambiguous. The CDR3 has 15 amino acids. Germline CDR1 reads MNHEY; CDR2 reads SMNVEV (reference sequence). V dropped 3 bases and J dropped 0 bases, with 11 bases sitting between them. The CDR3: CASSLSGSSNYGYTF. The DNA for the CDR3 is TGTGCCAGCAGTTTGTCCGGGAGTTCTAACTATGGCTACACCTTC.

This clonotype was detected ten times or more. The chain has TRBV6-5 and TRBJ2-1, with unresolved D. The germline V gene has CDR1 MNHEY and CDR2 SVGAGI. This CDR3 has 13 residues. V was cut by 6 bases and J by 0 bases, with 6 bases left in between. The CDR3 here is CASRSYSYNEQFF. Written as DNA, the CDR3 is TGTGCCAGCAGGAGCTACTCCTACAATGAGCAGTTCTTC.

V is TRBV6-1 and J is TRBJ2-4; unclear D gene. Germline CDR1 and CDR2: MNHNS and SASEGT. V was trimmed by 4 bases and J by 2 bases, leaving 15 bases between them. CDR3 length: 16 amino acids. The CDR3 nucleotides are TGTGCCAGCAGTGCCCGGACCTGGCTCTCCAAAAACATTCAGTACTTC. It specifies CASSARTWLSKNIQYF.

The rearrangement uses TRBV4-1 and TRBJ2-2; tentative D call: TRBD1 (6 bases). Germline V gene lookup returns CDR1 MGHRA and CDR2 YSYEKL. Trimming stripped 1 base from V and 7 bases from J, with 13 bases between. CDR3 length: 15 amino acids. CDR3 sequence reads: CASSQGAQGNGELFF. As DNA, the CDR3 is TGCGCCAGCAGCCAAGGGGCCCAGGGGAACGGGGAGCTGTTTTTT.

This chain uses TRBV7-2 with TRBJ2-7; 7 bases fit TRBD2. Unmatched junction bases numbered 7, after V lost 1 base and J lost 1 base. The CDR3 loop spans 16 amino acids. CDR1 SGHTA and CDR2 FQGNSA come from the germline V gene. CDR3 nucleotides: TGTGCCAGCAGCTTAGGGCCGGGGGGAGAATCCTACGAGCAGTACTTC. Protein: CASSLGPGGESYEQYF.

Notes on this clonotype: This CDR3 is missing its conserved last phenylalanine or tryptophan, likely due to a read error. V gene TRBV7-8 combines with J gene TRBJ1-4; the match to TRBD1 covers 9 bases. The CDR3 covers 15 residues. The ends lost 5 bases at V and 8 bases at J; junction bases unmatched: 9. Per the germline V gene, CDR1 is SGHVS and CDR2 is FQNEAQ. CDR3 loop: CASSPPGQGREKLFL. CDR3 nucleotide sequence: TGTGCCAGCAGCCCCCCGGGACAGGGAAGAGAAAAACTGTTTCTT.

This clonotype was observed a handful of times. This rearrangement joins TRBV2 to TRBJ2-6; TRBD1 might be the D (6 bases). The germline V gene encodes CDR1 SNHLY and CDR2 FYNNEI. The CDR3 runs 15 residues. V shed 3 bases and J shed 2 bases, with 8 bases lying between them. In DNA, the CDR3 is TGTGCCAGCAGTGAGCGACAGGCTGGGGCCAACGTCCTGACTTTC. This translates into CASSERQAGANVLTF. The full variable domain, its missing parts supplied by reference TRBV2 and TRBJ2-6, is EPEVTQTPSHQVTQMGQEVILRCVPISNHLYFYWYRQILGQKVEFLVSFYNNEISEKSEIFDDQFSVERPDGSNFTLKIRSTKLEDSAMYFCASSERQAGANVLTFGAGSRLTVL.

The chain joins TRBV29-1 to TRBJ2-3; D possibly corresponds to TRBD2 (6 bases). The CDR3 is 13 amino acids. The germline CDR1 and CDR2 sequences are SQVTM and ANQGSEA. The CDR3 bases are TGCGCGCGGGGCTCCGCTAGCACAGATACGCAGTATTTT. It encodes CARGSASTDTQYF.

This clonotype came up many times. This sequence joins TRBV25-1 and TRBJ2-5; D is tentatively TRBD1 or TRBD2 (5 bases each). Trimming stripped 5 bases from V and 5 bases from J, with 15 bases between. CDR3 length equals 14 residues. Germline V lookup: CDR1 MGHDK, CDR2 SYGVNS. In DNA form, the CDR3 reads TGTGCCAGCAGTCGGGCCGGGGCGGGTGAGACCCAGTACTTC. Protein sequence: CASSRAGAGETQYF.

Of note for this clonotype: With a much larger clone just one base away, this may be a read error. The rearrangement links TRBV11-2 to TRBJ1-4; 8 bases align to TRBD2. TRBJ2-3 explains the end of the DNA better; the J call may be wrong. CDR1 and CDR2 from the germline V gene are SGHAT and FQNNGV. The CDR3 length is 13 residues. CDR3 loop: CAISQGSGGTQYF. For the CDR3, the DNA is TGTGCCATCAGCCAAGGCAGCGGGGGTACGCAGTATTTT.

A note on this clonotype: A read error may explain this, as a much larger clone is one base away. The conserved phenylalanine or tryptophan is not found at the CDR3 terminus, so this likely reflects a read error. The chain recombines TRBV18 with TRBJ1-1; D is possibly TRBD1 (5 bases). This CDR3 comprises 16 residues. CDR1 and CDR2 (germline): KGHSH, LQKENI. V lost 2 bases to trimming and J lost 5 bases, with 18 bases between them. CDR3 in DNA: TGTGCCAGCTCACCAGCAGGTTCAGGGACGGGAACTGAAGCTTTCCTT. Its protein is CASSPAGSGTGTEAFL.

In this sample, this clonotype turned up many times. The chain couples TRBV19 to TRBJ2-7; D may match TRBD1 or TRBD2 (5 bases each). There are 14 residues in the CDR3. The germline V gene encodes CDR1 LNHDA and CDR2 SQIVND (reference sequence). V was shortened by 3 bases and J by 6 bases, with 15 bases between the two germline ends. This CDR3 reads CASSILTGTREQYF. The CDR3, as DNA: TGTGCCAGTAGTATTCTGACCGGGACCCGCGAGCAGTACTTC.

This clonotype was seen ten or more times. The J gene is TRBJ1-1, the V gene TRBV14; D may be TRBD1 (5 bases). V was pared by 1 base and J by 14 bases, with 11 bases between. The germline V gene encodes CDR1 SGHDN and CDR2 FVKESK. This CDR3 has 11 amino acids. The CDR3, as DNA: TGTGCCAGCAGCCAAGGGAAAGGGGAATTCTTT. Translated, it gives CASSQGKGEFF.

This clonotype has a count of ten or more. This chain links TRBV9 with TRBJ1-6; the D is unclear. The CDR3 runs 18 residues. Germline V lookup: CDR1 SGDLS, CDR2 YYNGEE. The V end was cut by 0 bases, the J end by 7 bases, with 20 bases between. This CDR3 is CASSVDPSPLRLNSPLHF. The CDR3 bases are TGTGCCAGCAGCGTAGATCCCTCCCCACTGAGATTGAATTCACCCCTCCACTTT.

Points on this clonotype: It may be a read error: a sequence one base away is much more abundant. The gene calls are TRBV5-1 and TRBJ2-3; TRBD2 matches at 8 bases. Trimming at V came to 5 bases and at J to 3 bases, leaving 5 bases not matched to a gene. The germline V gene encodes CDR1 SGHRS and CDR2 YFSETQ. There are 14 residues in the CDR3. The CDR3 reads CASSPGTRTDTQYF. In DNA form, the CDR3 reads TGCGCCAGCAGTCCCGGGACTAGAACAGATACGCAGTATTTT.

This clonotype came up many times. The chain couples TRBV7-2 to TRBJ2-4, with a possible D match to TRBD1 (6 bases). The length of the CDR3 is 16 residues. V was clipped by 2 bases and J by 0 bases, with 11 bases between them. Germline values: CDR1 SGHTA, CDR2 FQGNSA. The CDR3 loop reads CASSLTGPLAKNIQYF. The CDR3, as DNA: TGTGCCAGCAGCTTAACAGGGCCCTTAGCCAAAAACATTCAGTACTTC.

Here the CDR3 DNA reads TGTGCCAGCAGCGTTTGGGGGAGTGGAAACACCATATATTTT. It codes for CASSVWGSGNTIYF. The chain couples TRBV9 to TRBJ1-3; possible D gene TRBD1, 5 bases. From germline, CDR1 is SGDLS and CDR2 YYNGEE. This CDR3 contains 14 residues. V lost 2 bases and J 3 bases, leaving 9 bases between the germline ends.